Listed below are T cell receptor beta chains from one sample, sequenced in a study of shared clonotypes between healthy human individuals. Some clones are missing from TCRdb's copy, which holds only in-frame ones; the method was immunoSEQ multiplex PCR. The data hold a few million clones, with about 93% observed a single time. Sequenced sample: naive CD8+ T cells from PBMCs. The receptors come from a man between 18 and 29 years old in good health. Some clones in this sample may be carry-over from other donors' samples. CDR3s include the opening cysteine and the closing phenylalanine or tryptophan. The D gene is left open where the match is weak. Clone size is not always given. Where it is, it says once, few, many or a class for expanded clones.

length,D,size,V,J,DNA,CDR3
17,-,-,TRBV30,TRBJ2-1,TGTGCCTGGAGTGTACATATTCGGCTCCCCAATTACAATGAGCAGTTCTTC,CAWSVHIRLPNYNEQFF
16,-,-,TRBV7-9,TRBJ1-1,TGTGCCAGCACCCCCGCGTCAGGATTGCTGAACACTGAAGCTTTCTTT,CASTPASGLLNTEAFF
14,-,-,TRBV7-2,TRBJ1-2,TGTGCCAGCAGCTTCGTTTCGTCGGCCGGCGGCTACACCTTC,CASSFVSSAGGYTF
15,TRBD1,-,TRBV7-9,TRBJ2-3,TGTGCCAGCAGCCGAGGGACAGGGAGCACAGATACGCAGTATTTT,CASSRGTGSTDTQYF
12,-,once,TRBV28,TRBJ1-1,TGTGCCAGCAGTCCCTACCCCACTGAAGCTTTCTTT,CASSPYPTEAFF
14,-,once,TRBV7-2,TRBJ2-7,TGTGCCAGCAGCTTAGTTAGCGAAACCTACGAGCAGTACTTC,CASSLVSETYEQYF
15,TRBD1,-,TRBV15,TRBJ1-2,TGTGCCACCAGCAGAGGGACAGGGCCATTGGATGGCTACACCTTC,CATSRGTGPLDGYTF
14,-,-,TRBV4-2,TRBJ1-2,TGTGCCAGCAGCCAAGATGAAGCCTTCTATGGCTACACCTTC,CASSQDEAFYGYTF
15,TRBD2,-,TRBV7-2,TRBJ2-1,TGTGCCAGCAGCTTAATTGGCGGGAGTGGCGATGAGCAGTTCTTC,CASSLIGGSGDEQFF
15,TRBD1,-,TRBV29-1,TRBJ1-1,TGCAGCGTTGAAGGATGGGACAGGGGGAACACTGAAGCTTTCTTT,CSVEGWDRGNTEAFF
17,TRBD1,-,TRBV28,TRBJ2-7,TGTGCCAGCAGTTTTACGGGACCGGGACAGGGGCCCTACGAGCAGTACTTC,CASSFTGPGQGPYEQYF
14,-,-,TRBV4-1,TRBJ2-7,TGCGCCAGCAGCCAAGTCGGCGGCTCCTACGAGCAGTACTTC,CASSQVGGSYEQYF
15,TRBD1,few,TRBV9,TRBJ1-1,TGTGCCAGCAGCGTAGCTGGAGCGGGGACAGGGTCTCTTCAGTTT,CASSVAGAGTGSLQF
14,TRBD2,-,TRBV28,TRBJ2-7,TGTGCCAGCAGTTTATTAGCGGGAGACTACGAGCAGTACTTC,CASSLLAGDYEQYF
15,-,few,TRBV5-1,TRBJ2-1,TGCGCCAGCAGCTTGGCCGAGGGGACCTACAATGAGCAGTTCTTC,CASSLAEGTYNEQFF
14,TRBD1,once,TRBV6-1,TRBJ1-1,TGTGCCAGCAGTCTTCGACAGGGTCTAACTGAAGCTTTCTTT,CASSLRQGLTEAFF
12,-,-,TRBV27,TRBJ2-1,TGTGCCAGCATTGGCAACCCTAATGAGCAGTTCTTC,CASIGNPNEQFF
15,-,-,TRBV4-2,TRBJ2-7,TGTGCCAGCAGCCCGTCCGGCGGCCTCTCCTACGAGCAGTACTTC,CASSPSGGLSYEQYF
16,TRBD2,-,TRBV9,TRBJ2-3,TGTGCCAGCAGCGGGGGGACTAGCGGGAGCCCAGATACGCAGTATTTT,CASSGGTSGSPDTQYF
14,-,-,TRBV5-4,TRBJ1-5,TGTGCCAGCAAGACAGTCGATAGCAATCAGCCCCAGCATTTT,CASKTVDSNQPQHF
13,-,few,TRBV5-6,TRBJ1-1,TGTGCCAGCAGCTTTGGACAGCCCGTTGAAGCTTTCTTT,CASSFGQPVEAFF
16,-,-,TRBV9,TRBJ2-7,TGTGCCAGCAGCGTAGCTTCCTCGTGGGGGGCAGGGGAGCAGTACTTC,CASSVASSWGAGEQYF
17,TRBD2,-,TRBV7-8,TRBJ2-2,TGTGCCAGCAGCACTAGAGTTCGGGAGGTGTTCACCGGGGAGCTGTTTTTT,CASSTRVREVFTGELFF
12,-,-,TRBV6-1,TRBJ1-1,TGTGCCAGCAGTGAAGCCCCATCGGTAGCTTTCTTT,CASSEAPSVAFF
16,-,-,TRBV6-6,TRBJ2-7,TGTGCCAGCAGTTTAACAGGGACACTATATCAATACGAGCAGTACTTC,CASSLTGTLYQYEQYF
16,-,-,TRBV28,TRBJ2-7,TGTGCCAGCCTCAGTAAAACTCTAGGGGGGCCCTACGAGCAGTACTTC,CASLSKTLGGPYEQYF
14,TRBD1,-,TRBV6-1,TRBJ2-5,TGTGCCAGCAGTGAATGGACAGGGGGGGAGACCCAGTACTTC,CASSEWTGGETQYF
14,TRBD1,-,TRBV15,TRBJ2-7,TGTGCCACCAGTGCCGGGACAGGGGGGGACGAGCAGTACTTC,CATSAGTGGDEQYF
13,-,once,TRBV7-9,TRBJ1-1,TGTGCCAGCAGCTTCCCAGGGGTATGGGAAGCTTTCTTT,CASSFPGVWEAFF
14,-,-,TRBV21-1,TRBJ2-7,TGTGCCAGCAGCAATATCACGGGGGCGCGACAGCAGTACTTC,CASSNITGARQQYF
14,-,-,TRBV5-1,TRBJ2-7,TGCGCCAGCAGCTTGGTTGGGAGCTCCTACGAGCAGTACTTC,CASSLVGSSYEQYF
14,-,-,TRBV6-6,TRBJ1-4,TGTGCCAGCAGCTACGGAGGGTCGGGTGAAAAACTGTTTTTT,CASSYGGSGEKLFF
14,-,-,TRBV28,TRBJ2-7,TGTGCCAGCATCCAGATCGGGTCTCCCTACGAGCAGTACTTC,CASIQIGSPYEQYF
13,-,-,TRBV4-1,TRBJ2-7,TGCGCCAGCAGCCCCCTGCACTCCTACGAGCAGTACTTC,CASSPLHSYEQYF
15,TRBD2,-,TRBV11-2,TRBJ2-3,TGTGCCAGCAGCTTCCTAGCGGGAGGTACAGATACGCAGTATTTT,CASSFLAGGTDTQYF
14,-,-,TRBV19,TRBJ2-7,TGTGCCAGTAGTACGGACACCGCGCCGTGGGAGCAGTACTTC,CASSTDTAPWEQYF
14,-,-,TRBV28,TRBJ1-3,TGTGCCAGCAGTTCAGGAGGGCCTGGAAACACCATATATTTT,CASSSGGPGNTIYF
15,TRBD1,-,TRBV6-5,TRBJ1-2,TGTGCCAGCAGTTACCGGGACAGTCAGCTCTATGGCTACACCTTC,CASSYRDSQLYGYTF
15,TRBD1,-,TRBV11-2,TRBJ2-3,TGTGCCAGCAGCTTAACAGGGGTTAGCACAGATACGCAGTATTTT,CASSLTGVSTDTQYF
13,TRBD2,-,TRBV29-1,TRBJ2-7,TGCAGCTTTTTAGGGCGGGGGAGTTACGAGCAGTACTTC,CSFLGRGSYEQYF
12,-,-,TRBV25-1,TRBJ2-1,TGTGCCAGCAGTGACAGATACAATGAGCAGTTCTTC,CASSDRYNEQFF
15,TRBD2,-,TRBV19,TRBJ2-1,TGTGCCAGTAGTATAGTAGCGGGAGGGGGCAATGAGCAGTTCTTC,CASSIVAGGGNEQFF
15,TRBD2,-,TRBV6-5,TRBJ2-7,TGTGCCAGCAGTTACTCGCCTAGCGGGAGTTACGAGCAGTACTTC,CASSYSPSGSYEQYF
18,TRBD1,-,TRBV4-2,TRBJ1-1,TGTGCCAGCAGCCAACAAACCACGACAGGGGCAGGCTTCAGTGAAGCTTTCTTT,CASSQQTTTGAGFSEAFF
16,-,-,TRBV4-3,TRBJ2-3,TGCGCCAGCAGCCAAATATACCAGCGCGACACAGATACGCAGTATTTT,CASSQIYQRDTDTQYF
16,TRBD1,-,TRBV5-1,TRBJ1-1,TGCGCCAGCAGCCCCCGGGACAGGGGCATATGGGCTGAAGCTTTCTTT,CASSPRDRGIWAEAFF
15,TRBD2,-,TRBV5-1,TRBJ2-7,TGCGCCAGCAGCCAAAGGACTGGACTAGCGGTCGAGCAGTACTTC,CASSQRTGLAVEQYF
14,TRBD1,-,TRBV29-1,TRBJ1-2,TGCAGCGTTGGAGGGGGCCTCACTAACTATGGCTACACCTTC,CSVGGGLTNYGYTF
16,-,-,TRBV27,TRBJ2-1,TGTGCCAGCAGTTTTCGCCCGGCTGATTCCTACAATGAGCAGTTCTTC,CASSFRPADSYNEQFF
13,-,-,TRBV25-1,TRBJ1-1,TGTGCCAGCAGTGAACGGGGCGTAGGTGAAGCTTTCTTT,CASSERGVGEAFF
16,-,-,TRBV7-9,TRBJ2-1,TGTGCCAGCAGCCCATTCAGGGGGGCCTCCTACAATGAGCAGTTCTTC,CASSPFRGASYNEQFF
17,TRBD2,-,TRBV15,TRBJ2-1,TGTGCCACCAGCAGAGATCCGGCTAGCGGGATCTACAATGAGCAGTTCTTC,CATSRDPASGIYNEQFF
14,TRBD1,-,TRBV11-2,TRBJ1-1,TGTGCCAGCAGCGATCGACAGGGAAACACTGAAGCTTTCTTT,CASSDRQGNTEAFF
14,TRBD1,-,TRBV29-1,TRBJ1-5,TGCAGCGTCGAAACAGGGGATGTCCGACAGCCCCAGCATTTT,CSVETGDVRQPQHF
14,TRBD2,once,TRBV27,TRBJ2-7,TGTGCCAGCTCAGGACTAGCGGAGTCCTACGAGCAGTACTTC,CASSGLAESYEQYF
17,TRBD1,once,TRBV7-9,TRBJ2-7,TGTGCCAGCACCGTTACTCACCCCCGGGACAGGGCCTACGAGCAGTACTTC,CASTVTHPRDRAYEQYF